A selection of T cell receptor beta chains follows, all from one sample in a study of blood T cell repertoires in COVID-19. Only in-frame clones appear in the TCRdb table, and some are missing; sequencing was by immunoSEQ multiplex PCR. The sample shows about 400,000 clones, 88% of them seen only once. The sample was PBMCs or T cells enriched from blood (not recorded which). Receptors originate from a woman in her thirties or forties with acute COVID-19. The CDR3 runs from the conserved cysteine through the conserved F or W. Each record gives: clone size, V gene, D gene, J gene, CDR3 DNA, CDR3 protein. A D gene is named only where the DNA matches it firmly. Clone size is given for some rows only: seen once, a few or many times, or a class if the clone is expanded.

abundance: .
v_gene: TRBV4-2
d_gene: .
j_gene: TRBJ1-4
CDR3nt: TGTGCCAGCAGCCAAGAGGGAGGACAAGGGGAAAAACTGTTTTTT
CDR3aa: CASSQEGGQGEKLFF

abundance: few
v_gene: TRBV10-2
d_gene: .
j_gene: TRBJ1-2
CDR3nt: TGCGCCAGCAGTGAGTCTGATCGTACAGCCGGGGTAGTGGTATATGGCTACACCTTC
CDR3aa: CASSESDRTAGVVVYGYTF

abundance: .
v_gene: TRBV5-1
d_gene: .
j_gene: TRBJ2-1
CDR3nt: TGCGCCAGCAGCTCATCGGGGGGCCCCTACAATGAGCAGTTCTTC
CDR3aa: CASSSSGGPYNEQFF

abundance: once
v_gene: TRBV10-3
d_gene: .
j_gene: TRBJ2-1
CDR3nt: TGTGCCATCAGTGAGCTAGATCAAGGTGAGCAGTTCTTC
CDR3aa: CAISELDQGEQFF

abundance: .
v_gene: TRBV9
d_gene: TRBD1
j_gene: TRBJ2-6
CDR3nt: TGTGCCAGCAGCGGGACAGGGATGGGGTCTGGGGCCAACGTCCTGACTTTC
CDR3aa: CASSGTGMGSGANVLTF

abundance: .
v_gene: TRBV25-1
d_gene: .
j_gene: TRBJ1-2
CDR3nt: TGTGCCAGCAGTAAACCAGGGATGGACTATGGCTACACCTTC
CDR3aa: CASSKPGMDYGYTF

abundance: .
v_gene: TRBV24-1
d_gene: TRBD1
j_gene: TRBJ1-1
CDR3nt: TGTGCCACCAGGCATCGGCAGGGGGCCCGAAACACTGAAGCTTTCTTT
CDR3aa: CATRHRQGARNTEAFF

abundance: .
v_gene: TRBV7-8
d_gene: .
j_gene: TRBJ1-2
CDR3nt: TGTGCCAGCAGCTTAGACTCGGGGTCCTCTAACTATGGCTACACCTTC
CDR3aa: CASSLDSGSSNYGYTF

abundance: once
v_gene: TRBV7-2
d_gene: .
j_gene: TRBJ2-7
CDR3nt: TGTGCCAGCAGCTTAGCACAGGTGACCTACGAGCAGTACTTC
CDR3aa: CASSLAQVTYEQYF

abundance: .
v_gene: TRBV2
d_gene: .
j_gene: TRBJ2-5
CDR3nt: TGTGCCAGCAGTGAAACGCGCGTTGAGACCCAGTACTTC
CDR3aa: CASSETRVETQYF

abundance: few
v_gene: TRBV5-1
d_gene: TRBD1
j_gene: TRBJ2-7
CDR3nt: TGCGCCAGCAGCTTGGGGACAGGGGGCCCCTACGAGCAGTACTTC
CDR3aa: CASSLGTGGPYEQYF

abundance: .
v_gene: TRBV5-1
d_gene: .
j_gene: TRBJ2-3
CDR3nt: TGCGCCAGCAGCTTGGTGGGGCCTAGCGCTTTTAGCACAGATACGCAGTATTTT
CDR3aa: CASSLVGPSAFSTDTQYF

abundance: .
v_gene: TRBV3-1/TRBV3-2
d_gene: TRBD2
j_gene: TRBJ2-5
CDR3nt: TGTGCCAGCAGCCAAGGACTAGCGGGGTCAGAGACCCAGTACTTC
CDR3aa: CASSQGLAGSETQYF

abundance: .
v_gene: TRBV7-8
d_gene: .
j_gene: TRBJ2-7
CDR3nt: TGTGCCAGCAGCGTCGTTCTCTCCGAGCAGTACTTC
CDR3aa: CASSVVLSEQYF

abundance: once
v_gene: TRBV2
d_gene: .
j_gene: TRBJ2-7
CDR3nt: TGTGCCAGCAGTGAGGGGGGGCAATTGTACGAGCAGTACTTC
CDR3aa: CASSEGGQLYEQYF

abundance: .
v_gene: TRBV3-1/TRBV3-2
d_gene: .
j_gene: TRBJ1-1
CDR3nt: TGTGCCAGCAGAAACAGGGATCTGACTTTCTTT
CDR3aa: CASRNRDLTFF

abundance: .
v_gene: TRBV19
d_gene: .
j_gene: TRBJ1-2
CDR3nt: TGTGCCAGCCAATGGGACACTACCTATGGCTACACCTTC
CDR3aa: CASQWDTTYGYTF

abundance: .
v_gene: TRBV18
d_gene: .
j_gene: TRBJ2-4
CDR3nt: TGTGCCAGCTCACCACAAGGGGGCAAAAACATTCAGTACTTC
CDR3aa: CASSPQGGKNIQYF

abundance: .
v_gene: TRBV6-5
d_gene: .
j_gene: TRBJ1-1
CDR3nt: TGTGCCAGCAGCCCCCAACCGACACTCACTGAAGCTTTCTTT
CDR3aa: CASSPQPTLTEAFF

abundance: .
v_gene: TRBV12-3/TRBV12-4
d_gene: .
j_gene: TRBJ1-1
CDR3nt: TGTGCCAGCAGAATCGGACAAGGGGGTGAAGCTTTCTTT
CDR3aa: CASRIGQGGEAFF

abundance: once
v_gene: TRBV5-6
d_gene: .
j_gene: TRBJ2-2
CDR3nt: TGTGCCAGCAGCTTTTCGGTCGGGGAGCTGTTTTTT
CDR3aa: CASSFSVGELFF

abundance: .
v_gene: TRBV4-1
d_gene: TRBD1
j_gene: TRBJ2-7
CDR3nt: TGCGCCAGCAGCCGACCGGGACAGACCTACGAGCAGTACTTC
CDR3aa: CASSRPGQTYEQYF

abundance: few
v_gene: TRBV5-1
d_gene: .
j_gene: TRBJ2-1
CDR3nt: TGCGCCAGCAGCTTGACAGGGCAGGGCTCCTACAATGAGCAGTTCTTC
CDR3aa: CASSLTGQGSYNEQFF

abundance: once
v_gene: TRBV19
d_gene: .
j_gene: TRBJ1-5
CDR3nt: TGTGCCAGCAGCTCGGACACGTGGGAATTGGATCAGCCCCAGCATTTT
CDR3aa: CASSSDTWELDQPQHF

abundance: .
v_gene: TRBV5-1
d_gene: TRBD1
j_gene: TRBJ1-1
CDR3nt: TGCGCCAGCAGCCAAAATAAAAGGACAGGGACCATTAACACTGAAGCTTTCTTT
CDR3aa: CASSQNKRTGTINTEAFF

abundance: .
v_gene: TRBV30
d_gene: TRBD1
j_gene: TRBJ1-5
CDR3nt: TGTGCCTGGAGTAACAGGGGGCGCGGGGGCAATCAGCCCCAGCATTTT
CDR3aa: CAWSNRGRGGNQPQHF

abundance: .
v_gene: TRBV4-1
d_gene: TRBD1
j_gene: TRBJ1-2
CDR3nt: TGCGCCAGCAGCCAAGAAAGGCGGACAGGCACCTATGGCTACACCTTC
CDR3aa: CASSQERRTGTYGYTF

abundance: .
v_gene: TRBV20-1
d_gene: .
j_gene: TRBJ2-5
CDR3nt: TGCAGTGCTAGTCCCTGGGGGGGGGCGTGGGAGACCCAGTACTTC
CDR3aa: CSASPWGGAWETQYF

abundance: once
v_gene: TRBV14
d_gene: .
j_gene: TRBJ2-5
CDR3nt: TGTGCCAGCAGCCAAGTGGGCTTCCAGTACCAAGAGACCCAGTACTTC
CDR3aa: CASSQVGFQYQETQYF

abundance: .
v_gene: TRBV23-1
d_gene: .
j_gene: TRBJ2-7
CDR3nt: TGCGCCTCAGAGGTACAGGAAGGCTTCTACGAGCAGTACTTC
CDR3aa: CASEVQEGFYEQYF

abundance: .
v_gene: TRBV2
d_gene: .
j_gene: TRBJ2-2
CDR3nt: TGTGCCACCGCCAAACGGGGGAACACCGGGGAGCTGTTTTTT
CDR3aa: CATAKRGNTGELFF

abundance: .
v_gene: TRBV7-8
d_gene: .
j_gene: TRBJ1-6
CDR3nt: TGTGCCAGCAGCAACCCGGGACTGGGAATCTATAATTCACCCCTCCACTTT
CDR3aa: CASSNPGLGIYNSPLHF

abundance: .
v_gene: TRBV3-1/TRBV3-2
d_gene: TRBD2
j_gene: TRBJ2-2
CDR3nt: TGTGCCAGCAGGATGGGACTAGCGGGGGGGCGAGAGCTGTTTTTT
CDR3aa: CASRMGLAGGRELFF

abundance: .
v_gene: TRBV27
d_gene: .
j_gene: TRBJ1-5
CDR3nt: TGTGCCAGCAGTTTTAGGCGGGACAGCAATCAGCCCCAGCATTTT
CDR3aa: CASSFRRDSNQPQHF

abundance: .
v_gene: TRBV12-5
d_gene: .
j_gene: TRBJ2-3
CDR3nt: TGTGCTAGTGGTTTGGTAGGGGGGGGCACAGATACGCAGTATTTT
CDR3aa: CASGLVGGGTDTQYF

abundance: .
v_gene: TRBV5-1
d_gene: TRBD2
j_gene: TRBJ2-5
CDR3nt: TGCGCCAGCAGCTCGGCTAGCGGGGGGCACAGTGAGACCCAGTACTTC
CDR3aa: CASSSASGGHSETQYF

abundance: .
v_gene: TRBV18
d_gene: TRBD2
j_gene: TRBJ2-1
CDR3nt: TGTGCCAGCTCATCCCTGGGGGGGACCTCCTCCTACAATGAGCAGTTCTTC
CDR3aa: CASSSLGGTSSYNEQFF

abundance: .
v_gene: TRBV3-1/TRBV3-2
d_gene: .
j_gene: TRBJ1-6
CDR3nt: TGTGCCAGCAGCCAGTTGGGCAAAACGAATTCACCCCTCCACTTT
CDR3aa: CASSQLGKTNSPLHF

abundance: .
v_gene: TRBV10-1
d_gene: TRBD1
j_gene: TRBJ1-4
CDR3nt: TGCGCCAGCTTGTTTCCGGGACAGATAGGTGAAAAACTGTTTTTT
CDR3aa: CASLFPGQIGEKLFF

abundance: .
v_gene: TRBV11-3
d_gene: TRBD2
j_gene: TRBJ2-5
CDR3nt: TGTGCCAGCAGCCTAGGACTAGCGGGGACAACCCAAGAGACCCAGTACTTC
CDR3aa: CASSLGLAGTTQETQYF

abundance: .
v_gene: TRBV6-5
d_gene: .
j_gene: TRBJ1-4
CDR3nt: TGTGCCAGCGGGGACACCCTTAATGAAAAACTGTTTTTT
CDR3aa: CASGDTLNEKLFF

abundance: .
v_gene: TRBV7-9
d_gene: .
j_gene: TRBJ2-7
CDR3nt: TGTGCCAGCAGCTCATCGCGGGGAAGCTCCTACGAGCAGTACTTC
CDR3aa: CASSSSRGSSYEQYF

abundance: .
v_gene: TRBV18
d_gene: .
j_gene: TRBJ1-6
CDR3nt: TGTGCCAGCTCGAGCTCCTATAATTCACCCCTCCACTTT
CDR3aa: CASSSSYNSPLHF

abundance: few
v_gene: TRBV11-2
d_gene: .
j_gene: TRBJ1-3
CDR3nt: TGTGCCAGCAGCTTAGGGCCGGGCTCTGGAAACACCATATATTTT
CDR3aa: CASSLGPGSGNTIYF

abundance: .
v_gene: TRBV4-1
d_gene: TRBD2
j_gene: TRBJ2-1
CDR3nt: TGCGCCAGCAGCCAAAGCGGGGGGGTTTACAATGAGCAGTTCTTC
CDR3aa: CASSQSGGVYNEQFF

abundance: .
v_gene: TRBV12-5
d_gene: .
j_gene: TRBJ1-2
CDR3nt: TGTGCTAGTGGTTTGCCCTTACCTAGTCCCTCAAATGGCTACACCTTC
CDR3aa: CASGLPLPSPSNGYTF

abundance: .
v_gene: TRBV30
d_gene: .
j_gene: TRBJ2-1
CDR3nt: TGTGCCTGGAGGACGGGGGTCCCCAATGAGCAGTTCTTC
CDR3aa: CAWRTGVPNEQFF

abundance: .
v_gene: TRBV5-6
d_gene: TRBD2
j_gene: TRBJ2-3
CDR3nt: TGTGCCAGCAGCTTGGGACTAGCGGGGGACACAGATACGCAGTATTTT
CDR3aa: CASSLGLAGDTDTQYF

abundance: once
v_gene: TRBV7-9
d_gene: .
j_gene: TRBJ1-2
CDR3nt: TGTGCCAGCAGCTTCCCCCAGGTTCAAAACTATGGCTACACCTTC
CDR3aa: CASSFPQVQNYGYTF

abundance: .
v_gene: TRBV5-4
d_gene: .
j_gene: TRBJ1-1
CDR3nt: TGTGCCAGCAGCCGCCCCCAGGGTACGAACACTGAAGCTTTCTTT
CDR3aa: CASSRPQGTNTEAFF

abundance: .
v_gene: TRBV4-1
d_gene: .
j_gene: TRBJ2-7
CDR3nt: TGCGCCAGCAGCCAAGGGGTTGAGGGAACAGCGTACTTC
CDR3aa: CASSQGVEGTAYF

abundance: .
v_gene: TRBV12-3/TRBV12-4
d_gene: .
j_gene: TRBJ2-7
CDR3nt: TGTGCCAGCAGTTTCTCTGAGTACGAGCAGTACTTC
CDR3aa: CASSFSEYEQYF

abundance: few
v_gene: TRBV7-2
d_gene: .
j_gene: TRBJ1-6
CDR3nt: TGTGCCAGCAGCTCCCAGTCAGGGTCAATTTCACCCCTCCACTTT
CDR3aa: CASSSQSGSISPLHF

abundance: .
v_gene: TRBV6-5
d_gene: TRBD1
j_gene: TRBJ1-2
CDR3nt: TGTGCCAGCAGTTCGACAGGGAGAACCTATGGCTACACCTTC
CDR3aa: CASSSTGRTYGYTF